Listed below are T cell receptor beta chains from one sample, sequenced in a study of cytomegalovirus exposure and HLA in healthy donors. Here immunoSEQ multiplex PCR was the method, and the copy in TCRdb shows in-frame clones only, minus some. Found here are about 83,000 clones, 78% of them singletons; the top ten hold around 6.4%. Specimen: PBMCs. The receptor source for this set is a man between 18 and 35 years old in good health and CMV-seropositive. Both conserved end residues are part of each CDR3. Fields, in order: J gene, V gene, CDR3 protein.

TRBJ1-3 | TRBV5-8 | CASSHGQGNTIYF
TRBJ1-1 | TRBV4-1 | CASSQGGIRRRDSEAFF
TRBJ2-1 | TRBV6-4 | CASSVIGTLPGNEQFF
TRBJ2-7 | TRBV6-1 | CASSEERFSYEQYF
TRBJ1-1 | TRBV28 | CASRRNTEAFF
TRBJ2-3 | TRBV2 | CASRAGLAASTDTQYF
TRBJ1-1 | TRBV29-1 | CSVGDRGARGEAFF
TRBJ1-1 | TRBV7-9 | CASSFPGVNEAFF
NA | TRBV5-1 | CASSREVISHEQYF
TRBJ2-7 | TRBV29-1 | CSVWTGETYEQYF
TRBJ2-2 | TRBV28 | CAGRNAVGAGELFF
TRBJ2-1 | TRBV10-3 | CAIRLAGLGSEQFF
TRBJ1-1 | TRBV5-1 | CASSFSQGTEAFF
TRBJ1-5 | TRBV28 | CASSQPGQGTAGPQHF
TRBJ2-1 | TRBV5-6 | CASSRRAGLHYNEQFF
TRBJ1-5 | TRBV16 | CASSQSGQGRNQPQHF
TRBJ2-7 | TRBV15 | CATSRGLVGTNTAEQYF
TRBJ2-2 | TRBV9 | CASSDLAGGTGELFF
TRBJ2-7 | TRBV7-9 | CASSLTSVSYEQYF
TRBJ2-5 | TRBV7-7 | CASSLVSGQETQYF
TRBJ2-1 | TRBV20-1 | CSANWAGEQFF
TRBJ2-7 | TRBV5-1 | CASSLVGQAAYEQYF
NA | TRBV5-1 | CASSPRTSGYEQYF
TRBJ2-5 | TRBV6-1 | CASSPVGTTQETQYF
TRBJ2-1 | TRBV10-3 | CAISESRTGSYNEQFF
TRBJ1-4 | TRBV28 | CASRGQGATNEKLFF
TRBJ2-3 | TRBV18 | CASSPKGRTDTQYF
TRBJ2-7 | TRBV5-4 | CASSLLDRAHEQYF
TRBJ1-1 | TRBV6-1 | CASSETEARRAYDTEAFF
TRBJ2-3 | TRBV19 | CASQNIGATGTQYF
TRBJ1-1 | TRBV28 | CASSWTGSTEAFF
TRBJ2-7 | TRBV28 | CASLASGGGTSYEQYF
TRBJ2-1 | TRBV28 | CASSTLSGSAVQFF
TRBJ2-7 | TRBV6-1 | CASRDHYRGSYEQYF
TRBJ2-5 | TRBV6-1 | CASSESRLAKETQYF
TRBJ2-7 | TRBV28 | CASSRRGHTYF
TRBJ2-1 | TRBV2 | CASSAPSGRTSYNEQFF
TRBJ1-2 | TRBV13 | CASSGQGGSYGYTF
TRBJ2-5 | TRBV5-1 | CASKMGWTPGETQYF
TRBJ2-7 | TRBV7-2 | CASSLSSGAPYEQYF
TRBJ2-5 | TRBV5-1 | CASSVSLGAGETQYF
TRBJ2-5 | TRBV7-3 | CASSLSGAETQYF
TRBJ1-1 | TRBV27 | CASAPGGNTEAFF
TRBJ2-5 | TRBV9 | CASSVGQGQETQYF
TRBJ1-1 | TRBV28 | CASSLWGGSGTEAFF
TRBJ1-1 | TRBV28 | CASSLRWHRDTEAFF
TRBJ2-2 | TRBV6-1 | CASSLLENTGELFF
TRBJ2-7 | TRBV5-1 | CASSLLDREHYEQYF
TRBJ2-7 | TRBV6-5 | CASSAPWGGTYEQYF
TRBJ2-5 | TRBV6-1 | CASSISGGKTQYF
TRBJ2-2 | TRBV5-1 | CASSPRTSGSPGELFF
TRBJ2-7 | TRBV6-5 | CASSYGALSYEQYF